Listed here are 17 T cell receptor beta chains from one sample, sequenced in a study of naive and memory T cell subsets. Blood and skin TCR RNA was reverse transcribed with alpha and beta constant primers. MiXCR, run by TCRdb on the 5' RACE reads, gives a single entry per CDR3 protein. The sample holds tens of thousands of distinct CDR3 sequences, approximately 24% seen once. RNA was extracted from over 2 ml of whole blood of healthy adults. These TCRs come from a female donor in good health.

V and J are TRBV6-6 and TRBJ1-2, with 8 bases fitting TRBD1. Germline V lookup: CDR1 MNHNY, CDR2 SVGAGI (reference sequence). V gave up 1 base and J gave up 3 bases; unmatched junction bases: 4. There are 15 residues in the CDR3. CDR3 DNA: TGTGCCAGCAGTTACTTGGGACAGGCTGACTATGGCTACACCTTC. Residues: CASSYLGQADYGYTF.

This clonotype was found a few times. This chain connects TRBV10-3 to TRBJ2-5, with unresolved D. This CDR3 region has 13 residues. CDR1 and CDR2 (germline): ENHRY, SYGVKD. V was trimmed by 4 bases and J by 1 base, leaving 7 bases between them. Here the CDR3 DNA reads TGTGCCATCAGTGCTGCCGGCCAAGAGACCCAGTACTTC. Translated: CAISAAGQETQYF.

This clonotype has at least ten counts. This rearrangement joins TRBV29-1 to TRBJ1-1; TRBD1 is a possible D gene (5 bases). V lost 5 bases to trimming and J lost 3 bases, with 13 bases between them. Germline CDR1 reads SQVTM; CDR2 reads ANQGSEA. The CDR3 has 13 amino acids. As DNA, the CDR3 is TGCAGCGTTCTGAGGGGCAGGGACACTGAAGCTTTCTTT. It is translated as CSVLRGRDTEAFF.

This clonotype was found many times. V is TRBV6-4 and J is TRBJ1-1, with TRBD1 as a possible D gene (6 bases). The V end was cut by 7 bases, the J end by 3 bases, with 6 bases between. The CDR3 is 11 amino acids. The germline V gene encodes CDR1 MRHNA and CDR2 SNTAGT. In DNA, the CDR3 is TGTGCCAGCAACAGGGACACTGAAGCTTTCTTT. Translated, it gives CASNRDTEAFF.

This chain connects TRBV15 to TRBJ1-4; D is undetermined. Trimming stripped 1 base from V and 8 bases from J, with 11 bases between. The germline V gene encodes CDR1 LNHNV and CDR2 YYDKDF (reference sequence). CDR3 length equals 14 residues. CDR3 protein: CATSRGTGREKLFF. In DNA form, the CDR3 reads TGTGCCACCAGCAGAGGTACCGGACGGGAAAAACTGTTTTTT.

This clonotype qualifies as medium-sized. The rearrangement links TRBV29-1 to TRBJ1-1; D possibly corresponds to TRBD1 (5 bases). V was clipped by 7 bases and J by 1 base, with 7 bases between them. CDR3 length: 11 amino acids. Germline V gives CDR1 SQVTM, CDR2 ANQGSEA. CDR3 DNA: TGCAGCGCCGACAGGAACACTGAAGCTTTCTTT. Amino acid sequence: CSADRNTEAFF.

This chain's CDR3 is CASSAGTGPPQDTQYF. The CDR3 bases are TGTGCCAGCAGTGCCGGGACAGGTCCACCCCAAGATACGCAGTATTTT. The J gene is TRBJ2-3, the V gene TRBV6-1; 8 bases are shared with TRBD1. Trimming removed 4 bases from V and 5 bases from J; junction bases left unmatched: 11. The V gene's germline CDR1 is MNHNS and CDR2 SASEGT. The CDR3 is made up of 16 amino acids.

This chain uses TRBV10-2 with TRBJ1-5; D is uncertain. The germline CDR1 and CDR2 sequences are WSHSY and SAAADI. The CDR3 sequence is 15 residues long. V shed 6 bases and J shed 1 base, with 13 bases lying between them. In DNA, the CDR3 is TGCGCCAGCAGCCATGGTACGGCCAGCAATCAGCCCCAGCATTTT. Amino acid sequence: CASSHGTASNQPQHF.

The chain recombines TRBV10-3 with TRBJ2-3; maybe TRBD2 (6 bases). The germline V and J ends were trimmed by 7 bases and 2 bases, with 16 bases remaining between them. This CDR3 has 15 residues. Per germline, CDR1 ENHRY and CDR2 SYGVKD. CDR3 sequence (DNA): TGTGCCATCACCCCTGAGGCGGGGACCACAGATACGCAGTATTTT. Translated, it gives CAITPEAGTTDTQYF.

This clonotype occurred a few times. The chain is built from TRBV6-5 and TRBJ1-4, with D hard to call. Germline CDR1 MNHEY, CDR2 SVGAGI. The CDR3 is made up of 15 amino acids. Trimming shortened V by 3 bases and J by 4 bases, and 12 bases separated the two germline ends. CDR3 DNA sequence: TGTGCCAGCAGTTATCTCGCAGGTCATAATGAAAAACTGTTTTTT. It yields the protein CASSYLAGHNEKLFF.

V gene TRBV7-2 combines with J gene TRBJ2-1; 11 nucleotides line up with TRBD2. Trimming took 8 bases from V and 6 from J; bases not matched to a gene: 3. CDR1 and CDR2 (germline): SGHTA, FQGNSA. The CDR3 runs 13 residues. The CDR3 DNA is TGTGCCAGCCAAGGACTAGCGGGCAATGAGCAGTTCTTC. Protein sequence: CASQGLAGNEQFF. Using reference TRBV7-2 and TRBJ2-1 for the parts outside the CDR3, the full variable domain is GAGVSQSPSNKVTEKGKDVELRCDPISGHTALYWYRQSLGQGLEFLIYFQGNSAPDKSGLPSDRFSAERTGGSVSTLTIQRTQQEDSAVYLCASQGLAGNEQFFGPGTRLTVL.

The chain carries TRBV6-5 and TRBJ2-1; 11 nucleotides line up with TRBD2. Trimming at V came to 5 bases and at J to 7 bases, leaving 7 bases not matched to a gene. The CDR3 contains 15 residues. In germline, CDR1 is MNHEY, CDR2 SVGAGI. The CDR3 DNA sequence: TGTGCCAGCAGTCGACCGGGACTAGCGGAAAATGAGCAGTTCTTC. Encoded protein: CASSRPGLAENEQFF.

This clonotype was recorded at least ten times. This sequence joins TRBV29-1 and TRBJ1-1; no firm D call. CDR1 is SQVTM, CDR2 ANQGSEA, per germline. The V end was cut by 4 bases, the J end by 7 bases, with 10 bases between. This CDR3 contains 11 residues. The CDR3 reads CSVAVNLEAFF. CDR3 nucleotides: TGCAGCGTTGCGGTAAATCTTGAAGCTTTCTTT.

This clonotype occurred many times. The CDR3 coding sequence is TGCGCCAGCAGCCAAGATGTCGGCGGGAGGGCGGTAGATACGCAGTATTTT. Translating gives CASSQDVGGRAVDTQYF. The V and J genes are TRBV4-3 and TRBJ2-3; 9 bases are a match to TRBD2. This CDR3 is built from 17 residues. CDR1 LGHNA and CDR2 YSLEER come from the germline V gene. With 0 bases clipped from V and 5 bases from J, the junction kept 9 bases outside the gene matches.

The table lists this clonotype with many counts. The gene calls are TRBV2 and TRBJ2-5; D may be TRBD1 (5 bases). Germline assignment: CDR1 SNHLY and CDR2 FYNNEI. The CDR3 is 13 amino acids. V was clipped by 4 bases and J by 7 bases, with 13 bases between them. The CDR3 nucleotides are TGTGCCAGCAGTGCACAGGTCGCTGGGACCCAGTACTTC. It encodes CASSAQVAGTQYF. The complete variable domain, with remaining parts taken from reference TRBV2 and TRBJ2-5, reads EPEVTQTPSHQVTQMGQEVILRCVPISNHLYFYWYRQILGQKVEFLVSFYNNEISEKSEIFDDQFSVERPDGSNFTLKIRSTKLEDSAMYFCASSAQVAGTQYFGPGTRLLVL.

There are many counts of this clonotype. The rearrangement links TRBV20-1 to TRBJ1-5; no firm D call. CDR1 is DFQATT, CDR2 SNEGSKA, per germline (reference sequence). The V end lost 1 base, the J end lost 0 bases, and 7 bases lay between the germline ends. The CDR3 totals 14 residues. CDR3: CSARAENSNQPQHF. The CDR3 DNA follows: TGCAGTGCTAGAGCCGAGAATAGCAATCAGCCCCAGCATTTT.

By share of the sample, this clonotype is medium-sized (0.01 to 0.1%). The CDR3 protein is CASSLAGGGYGYTF. The CDR3 DNA follows: TGTGCCAGCAGTTTGGCAGGGGGCGGCTATGGCTACACCTTC. The V and J genes are TRBV12-3 or TRBV12-4 and TRBJ1-2, with TRBD1 matching over 8 bases. V dropped 3 bases and J dropped 4; count of bases not matched to a gene: 4. CDR3 size: 14 residues.